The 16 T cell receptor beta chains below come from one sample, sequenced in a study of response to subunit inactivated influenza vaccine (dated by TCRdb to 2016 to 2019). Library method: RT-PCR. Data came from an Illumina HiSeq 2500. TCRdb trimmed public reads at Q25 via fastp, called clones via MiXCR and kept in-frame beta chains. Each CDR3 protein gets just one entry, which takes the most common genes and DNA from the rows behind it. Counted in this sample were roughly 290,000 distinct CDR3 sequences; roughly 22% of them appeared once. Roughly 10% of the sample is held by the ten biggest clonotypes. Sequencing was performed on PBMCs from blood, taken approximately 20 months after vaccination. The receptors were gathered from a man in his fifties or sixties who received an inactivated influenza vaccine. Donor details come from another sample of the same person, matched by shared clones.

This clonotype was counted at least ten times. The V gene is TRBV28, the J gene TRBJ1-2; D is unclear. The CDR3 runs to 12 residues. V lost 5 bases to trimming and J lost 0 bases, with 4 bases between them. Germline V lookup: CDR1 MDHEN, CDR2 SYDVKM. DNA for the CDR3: TGTGCCAGCAGTCGAGCTAACTATGGCTACACCTTC. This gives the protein CASSRANYGYTF.

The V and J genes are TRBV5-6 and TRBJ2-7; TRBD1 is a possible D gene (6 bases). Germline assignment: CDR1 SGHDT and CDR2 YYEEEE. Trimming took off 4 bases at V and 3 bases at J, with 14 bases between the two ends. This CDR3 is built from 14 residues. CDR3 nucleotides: TGTGCCAGCAGCCAAAAATTCAGGGGCTACGAGCAGTACTTC. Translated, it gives CASSQKFRGYEQYF. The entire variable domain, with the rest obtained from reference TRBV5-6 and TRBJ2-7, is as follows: DAGVTQSPTHLIKTRGQQVTLRCSPKSGHDTVSWYQQALGQGPQFIFQYYEEEERQRGNFPDRFSGHQFPNYSSELNVNALLLGDSALYLCASSQKFRGYEQYFGPGTRLTVT.

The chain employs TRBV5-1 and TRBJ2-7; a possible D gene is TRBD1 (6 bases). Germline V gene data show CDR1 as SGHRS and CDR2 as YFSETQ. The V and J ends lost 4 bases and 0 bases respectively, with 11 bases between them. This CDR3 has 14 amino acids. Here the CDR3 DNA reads TGCGCCAGCAGCCCTATGGACAGCTCCTACGAGCAGTACTTC. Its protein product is CASSPMDSSYEQYF.

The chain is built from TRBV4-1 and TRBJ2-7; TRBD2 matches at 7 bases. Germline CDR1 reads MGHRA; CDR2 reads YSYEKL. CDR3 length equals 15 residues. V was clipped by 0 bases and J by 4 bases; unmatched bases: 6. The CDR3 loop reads CASSQEGLAAYEQYF. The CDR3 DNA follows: TGCGCCAGCAGCCAAGAAGGCCTAGCGGCTTACGAGCAGTACTTC.

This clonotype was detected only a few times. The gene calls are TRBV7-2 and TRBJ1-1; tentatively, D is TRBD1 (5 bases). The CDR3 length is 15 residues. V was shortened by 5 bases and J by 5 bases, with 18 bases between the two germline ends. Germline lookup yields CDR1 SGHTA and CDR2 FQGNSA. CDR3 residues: CASSINPEGRTEAFF. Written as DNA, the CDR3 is TGTGCCAGCAGCATAAATCCGGAGGGGCGGACTGAAGCTTTCTTT.

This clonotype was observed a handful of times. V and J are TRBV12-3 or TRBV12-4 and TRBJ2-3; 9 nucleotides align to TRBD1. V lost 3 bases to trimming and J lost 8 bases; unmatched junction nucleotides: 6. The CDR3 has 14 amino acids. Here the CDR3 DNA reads TGTGCCAGCAGTTTTCTACAGGGGGCTGGTACGCAGTATTTT. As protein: CASSFLQGAGTQYF.

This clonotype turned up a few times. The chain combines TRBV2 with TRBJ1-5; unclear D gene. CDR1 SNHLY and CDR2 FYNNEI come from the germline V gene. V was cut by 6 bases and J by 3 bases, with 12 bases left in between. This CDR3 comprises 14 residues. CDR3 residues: CASSGRVPNQPQHF. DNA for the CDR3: TGTGCCAGCAGCGGTCGGGTCCCCAATCAGCCCCAGCATTTT.

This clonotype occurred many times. For the CDR3, the DNA is TGTGCCAGCAGACGACTAGCGGGAGGTCGGAACACCGGGGAGCTGTTTTTT. It translates to CASRRLAGGRNTGELFF. J is TRBJ2-2 and V is TRBV5-6, with 13 bases fitting TRBD2. The CDR3 consists of 17 residues. Germline V gene sequence: CDR1 SGHDT, CDR2 YYEEEE. V gave up 5 bases and J gave up 1 base; unmatched junction bases: 5.

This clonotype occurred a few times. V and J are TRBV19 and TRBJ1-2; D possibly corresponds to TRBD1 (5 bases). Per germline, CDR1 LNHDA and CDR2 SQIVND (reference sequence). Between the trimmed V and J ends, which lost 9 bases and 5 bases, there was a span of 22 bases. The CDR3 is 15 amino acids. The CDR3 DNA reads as TGTGCCAGCGCCCAGGCAGGGTCAACGGGGTATGGCTACACCTTC. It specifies CASAQAGSTGYGYTF.

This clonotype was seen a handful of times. The CDR3 sequence: CASSLARLEQFF. DNA for the CDR3: TGTGCCAGCAGCCTGGCTAGACTTGAGCAGTTCTTC. The chain carries TRBV7-9 and TRBJ2-1; D is undetermined. CDR1 is SEHNR and CDR2 is FQNEAQ in the germline V gene (reference sequence). The CDR3 spans 12 residues. Trimming pared 5 bases from V and 9 bases from J, leaving 11 bases between.

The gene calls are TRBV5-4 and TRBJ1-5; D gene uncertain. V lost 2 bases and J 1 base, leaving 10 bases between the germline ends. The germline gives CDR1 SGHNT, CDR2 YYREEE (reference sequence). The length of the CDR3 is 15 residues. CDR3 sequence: CASSFGGRSNQPQHF. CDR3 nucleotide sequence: TGTGCCAGCAGCTTTGGAGGACGCAGCAATCAGCCCCAGCATTTT.

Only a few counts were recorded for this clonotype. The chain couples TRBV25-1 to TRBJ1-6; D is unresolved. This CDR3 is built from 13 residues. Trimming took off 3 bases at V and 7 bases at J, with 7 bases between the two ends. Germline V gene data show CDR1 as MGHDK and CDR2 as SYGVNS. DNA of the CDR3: TGTGCCAGCAGTGAGGTGGGGAATTCACCCCTCCACTTT. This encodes CASSEVGNSPLHF.

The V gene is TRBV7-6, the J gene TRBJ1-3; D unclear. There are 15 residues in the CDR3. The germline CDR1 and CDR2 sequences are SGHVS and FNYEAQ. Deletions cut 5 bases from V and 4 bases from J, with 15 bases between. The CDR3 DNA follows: TGTGCCAGCAGCCCAGGATGGACCTCCGGAAACACCATATATTTT. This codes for CASSPGWTSGNTIYF.

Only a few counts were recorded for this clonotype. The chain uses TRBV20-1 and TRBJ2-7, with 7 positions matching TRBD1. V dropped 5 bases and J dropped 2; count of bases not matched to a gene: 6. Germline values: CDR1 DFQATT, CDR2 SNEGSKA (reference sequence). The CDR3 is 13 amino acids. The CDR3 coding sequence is TGCAGTGCTCCCGGGACAGCTACCTACGAGCAGTACTTC. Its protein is CSAPGTATYEQYF.

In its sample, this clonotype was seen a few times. The CDR3 here is CASSQRSNTGELFF. The CDR3 DNA is TGTGCCAGCAGCCAGCGTTCGAACACCGGGGAGCTGTTTTTT. The chain couples TRBV7-8 to TRBJ2-2; D uncertain. CDR3 size: 14 residues. V gave up 5 bases and J gave up 0 bases, with 7 bases separating them. Germline V gene lookup returns CDR1 SGHVS and CDR2 FQNEAQ.

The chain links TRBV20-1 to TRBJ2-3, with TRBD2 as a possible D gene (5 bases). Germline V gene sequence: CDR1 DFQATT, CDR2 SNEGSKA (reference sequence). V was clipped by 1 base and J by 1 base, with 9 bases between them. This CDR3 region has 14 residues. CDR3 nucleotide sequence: TGCAGTGCTAGAGGTGGGAGACGCACAGATACGCAGTATTTT. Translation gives CSARGGRRTDTQYF.